This T cell receptor beta chain was sequenced during a study of CD8 T cells in ankylosing spondylitis. V lost 5 bases and J 0 bases, leaving 13 bases between the germline ends. CDR3 length: 15 residues. Looked up from germline, CDR1 is DFQATT and CDR2 is SNEGSKA (reference sequence). Researchers built TCR beta libraries using quantitative 5'-RACE with molecular barcodes. TCRdb passed the 5' RACE reads through MiXCR, listing each CDR3 protein once. The repertoire holds 800,000 to 900,000 distinct CDR3 sequences, approximately 10% seen once, with more than 0.5% in the top ten. Study-wide results and limits: Those disease-linked clones were CD8+; they were also relatively rare in peripheral blood. Ankylosing spondylitis blood appeared to carry a characteristic TCR beta motif of fewer than 10 highly homologous variants. Earlier authors reported some of these motif variants in reactive arthritis synovial fluid and blood.

The sample holds a few counts of this clonotype. Its cognate antigen is unknown. J is TRBJ1-4 and V is TRBV20-1; D remains ambiguous. The receptor was derived from a male donor with ankylosing spondylitis. Sequencing used blood, either unsorted or a sorted T cell fraction (not recorded which). The CDR3: CSASRSLATNEKLFF. As DNA, the CDR3 is TGCAGTGCTTCCCGGTCCCTTGCAACTAATGAAAAACTGTTTTTT.